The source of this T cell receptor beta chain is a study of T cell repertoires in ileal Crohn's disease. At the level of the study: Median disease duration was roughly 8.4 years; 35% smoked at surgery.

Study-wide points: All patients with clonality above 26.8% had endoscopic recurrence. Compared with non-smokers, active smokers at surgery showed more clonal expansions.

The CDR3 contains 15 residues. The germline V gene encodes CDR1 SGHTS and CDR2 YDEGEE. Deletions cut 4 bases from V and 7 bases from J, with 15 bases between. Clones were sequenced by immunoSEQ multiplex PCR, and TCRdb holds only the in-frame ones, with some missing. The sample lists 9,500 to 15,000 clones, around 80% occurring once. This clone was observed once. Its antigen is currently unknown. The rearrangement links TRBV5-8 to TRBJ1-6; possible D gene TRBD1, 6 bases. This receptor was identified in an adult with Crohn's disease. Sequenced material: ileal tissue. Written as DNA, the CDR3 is TGTGCCAGCAGCGCCAGGCCAGGGACAAATTCACCCCTCCACTTT. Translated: CASSARPGTNSPLHF.